Below, 2 T cell receptor beta chains from the same sample are listed, as sequenced in a study of T-cell memory formation after mild COVID-19. TCRdb fed the 5' RACE reads into MiXCR, producing one record per CDR3 protein. The table has 170,000 or so distinct CDR3 sequences, roughly 23% seen once; the top ten hold 23%. The sequenced sample consisted of PBMCs or a T cell subset sorted from them (not recorded which). The receptors come from an adult woman who had mild COVID-19 (a few samples of this study predate the infection). Cell type and time point are not known.

The genes are TRBV7-8 and TRBJ2-1; D call uncertain. This CDR3 region has 17 residues. V was shortened by 3 bases and J by 7 bases, with 22 bases between the two germline ends. CDR1 and CDR2 from the germline V gene are SGHVS and FQNEAQ. The chain's CDR3 is CASSLSSVDPVGNEQFF. The CDR3, as DNA: TGTGCCAGCAGCTTGTCCAGTGTTGACCCAGTGGGGAATGAGCAGTTCTTC.

The V call is TRBV12-3 or TRBV12-4, the J call TRBJ2-3; D unresolved. V dropped 5 bases and J dropped 4 bases, with 10 bases sitting between them. The CDR3 has 13 residues. The CDR3 nucleotides are TGTGCCAGCAGTCCATATATTTCAGATACGCAGTATTTT. Its protein is CASSPYISDTQYF.